The source of this T cell receptor (beta chain) is a study of early T cells in non-severe SARS-CoV-2 infection. Turning to the study itself: Sequenced bulk RNA came from whole blood that was unsorted, and chains were unpaired.

CDR3 length equals 13 residues. Germline CDR1 and CDR2: SNHLY and FYNNEI. V shed 8 bases and J shed 4 bases, with 15 bases lying between them. As concerns this clonotype: Its antigen is as yet unknown.

Findings of the study overall: Matching against VDJdb likely underestimated virus-specific expansions, favoring anti-spike CD8.

Individual cDNA molecules were tagged with unique molecular identifiers. Using its own MiXCR run on the 5' RACE reads, TCRdb lists one record per CDR3 protein. The repertoire has some 40,000 distinct CDR3 sequences, approximately 5.9% of them found once; the top ten carry approximately 6%. This clonotype was obtained from an adult who was a healthcare worker with PCR-confirmed SARS-CoV-2 infection or an uninfected control (not recorded which). The V and J genes are TRBV2 and TRBJ2-7; D not certain. Sample: whole blood, taken at baseline. Here the CDR3 DNA reads TGTGCCAGCGACCAGGTAGCAGAGTACGAGCAGTACTTC. It specifies CASDQVAEYEQYF.